A single sample is the source of the 24 T cell receptor beta chains below, sequenced in a study of shared clonotypes between healthy human individuals. Selected positively for CCR7 and CD45RO-negative, naive CD8 cells excluded terminally differentiated effector memory CD45RA+ cells. This table comes from immunoSEQ multiplex PCR, and its TCRdb copy is limited to in-frame clones, with some not included. The table records about 1,900,000 clones, about 95% of them present only once. Material: naive CD8+ T cells sorted from blood. The source is a man aged 18-30 years in good health.

The chain recombines TRBV30 with TRBJ2-2; D unclear. Between the trimmed V and J ends, which lost 1 base and 6 bases, there was a span of 9 bases. Germline CDR1 and CDR2: GTSNPN and SVGIG (reference sequence). The CDR3 has 13 residues. The CDR3 sequence is CAWSAFSPGELFF. CDR3 in DNA: TGTGCCTGGAGTGCGTTTAGTCCCGGGGAGCTGTTTTTT.

The chain employs TRBV18 and TRBJ1-3, with D perhaps matching TRBD1 (5 bases). CDR3 length equals 15 residues. Germline CDR1 KGHSH, CDR2 LQKENI. V was shortened by 2 bases and J by 8 bases, with 16 bases between the two germline ends. DNA for the CDR3: TGTGCCAGCTCACCAAGGGACTATGGAAAGGACACCATATATTTT. It encodes CASSPRDYGKDTIYF.

Notes on this clone: Other DNA sequences in this sample translate to the same CDR3. This chain joins TRBV13 and TRBJ2-2; TRBD2 is a possible D gene (5 bases). CDR1 and CDR2 from the germline V gene are PRHDT and FYEKMQ (reference sequence). This CDR3 contains 14 residues. Between the trimmed V and J ends, which lost 0 bases and 6 bases, there was a span of 8 bases. DNA of the CDR3: TGTGCCAGCAGCTTAGGTCTAGCCGCCGGGGAGCTGTTTTTT. Encoded protein: CASSLGLAAGELFF.

The table lists this clone with a count of one. V gene TRBV23-1 combines with J gene TRBJ1-1; D may be TRBD1 (5 bases). TRBV23-1 qualifies as an ORF whose function is uncertain. This CDR3 comprises 15 residues. V lost 6 bases and J lost 3, with 17 bases in between. This CDR3 is CASRQRRGLYTEAFF. The CDR3 DNA reads TGCGCCAGCAGACAAAGGAGGGGTTTATACACTGAAGCTTTCTTT.

The CDR3 bases are TGCGCCAGCAGCCCATACCTCGCGGAAAACACCGGGGAGCTGTTTTTT. It encodes CASSPYLAENTGELFF. The chain employs TRBV4-1 and TRBJ2-2; D remains unclear. This CDR3 spans 16 amino acids. Germline V gene data show CDR1 as MGHRA and CDR2 as YSYEKL. V dropped 4 bases and J dropped 2 bases, with 14 bases sitting between them.

This chain connects TRBV5-1 to TRBJ1-2; D not certain. CDR3 length: 14 amino acids. Germline lookup yields CDR1 SGHRS and CDR2 YFSETQ. Trimming pared 6 bases from V and 2 bases from J, leaving 14 bases between. CDR3 nucleotides: TGCGCCAGCACCTCCACCGACCGAAACTATGGCTACACCTTC. Protein sequence: CASTSTDRNYGYTF.

The chain combines TRBV11-2 with TRBJ2-7; tentative D call: TRBD1 (6 bases). V was pared by 1 base and J by 0 bases, with 10 bases between. Germline V CDR1 and CDR2: SGHAT, FQNNGV. The CDR3 is 15 amino acids. The CDR3 region has the DNA TGTGCCAGCAGCTTAGGGACAGATAGCTCCTACGAGCAGTACTTC. Translating gives CASSLGTDSSYEQYF.

The chain's CDR3 is CASSVGQAYDREQFF. The CDR3 nucleotides are TGTGCCAGCAGCGTAGGACAGGCTTATGATCGTGAGCAGTTCTTC. The chain uses TRBV5-6 and TRBJ2-1; 7 nucleotides match TRBD1. The V gene's germline CDR1 is SGHDT and CDR2 YYEEEE. The CDR3 loop spans 15 amino acids. Losses at the gene ends were 4 bases for V and 9 bases for J; bases not matched to a gene: 13.

The genes are TRBV15 and TRBJ2-7; perhaps TRBD2 as D (6 bases). Trimming stripped 4 bases from V and 4 bases from J, with 14 bases between. This CDR3 comprises 14 residues. Germline V lookup: CDR1 LNHNV, CDR2 YYDKDF (reference sequence). The CDR3, as DNA: TGTGCCACCAGCAAAGGTGGGGAGGAGTACGAGCAGTACTTC. Encoded protein: CATSKGGEEYEQYF.

This chain joins TRBV9 and TRBJ1-3, with D perhaps matching TRBD1 (5 bases). Between the trimmed V and J ends, which lost 4 bases and 0 bases, there was a span of 11 bases. Germline CDR1 and CDR2: SGDLS and YYNGEE. There are 15 residues in the CDR3. The CDR3 DNA reads TGTGCCAGCAGCCCCCGCGGGACCTCTGGAAACACCATATATTTT. It is translated as CASSPRGTSGNTIYF.

J is TRBJ2-1 and V is TRBV30; no reliable D call. Germline V CDR1 and CDR2: GTSNPN, SVGIG (reference sequence). CDR3 length: 11 residues. The V end was cut by 5 bases, the J end by 8 bases, with 10 bases between. CDR3 nucleotides: TGTGCCTGGGGACCCACCGATGAGCAGTTCTTC. This gives the protein CAWGPTDEQFF.

This clone was seen just once. The CDR3 loop reads CASSQDQGPATNEKLFF. For the CDR3, the DNA is TGCGCCAGCAGCCAAGATCAGGGGCCAGCAACTAATGAAAAACTGTTTTTT. V usage is TRBV4-1 and J usage is TRBJ1-4; weak D call: TRBD1 (6 bases). Trimming took off 0 bases at V and 0 bases at J, with 11 bases between the two ends. The CDR3 length is 17 residues. Germline lookup yields CDR1 MGHRA and CDR2 YSYEKL.

The gene calls are TRBV10-3 and TRBJ1-1, with D perhaps TRBD1 (5 bases). The germline gives CDR1 ENHRY, CDR2 SYGVKD. V was cut by 0 bases and J by 5 bases, with 10 bases left in between. The CDR3 totals 14 residues. This CDR3 is CAISESGTWTEAFF. The CDR3 DNA is TGTGCCATCAGTGAGTCGGGGACTTGGACTGAAGCTTTCTTT.

V usage is TRBV5-1 and J usage is TRBJ2-3; no reliable D call. There are 15 residues in the CDR3. Per the germline V gene, CDR1 is SGHRS and CDR2 is YFSETQ. V was shortened by 4 bases and J by 1 base, with 13 bases between the two germline ends. CDR3 bases: TGCGCCAGCAGCCTGACGCTTTGGGGCACAGATACGCAGTATTTT. It yields the protein CASSLTLWGTDTQYF.

This clone was seen only once. A much larger clone differs from this one at a single base, so this may be a read error. Different DNA sequences within this sample yield the same CDR3. The rearrangement links TRBV9 to TRBJ2-7; 9 bases align to TRBD1. Germline V gene lookup returns CDR1 SGDLS and CDR2 YYNGEE. The V and J ends lost 5 bases and 3 bases, in that order; junction bases with no gene match: 3. The CDR3 contains 13 residues. CDR3 residues: CASSPGQGYEQYF. As DNA, the CDR3 is TGTGCCAGCAGTCCGGGACAGGGCTACGAGCAGTACTTC. The variable domain in full, with the rest retrieved from reference TRBV9 and TRBJ2-7, is DSGVTQTPKHLITATGQRVTLRCSPRSGDLSVYWYQQSLDQGLQFLIQYYNGEERAKGNILERFSAQQFPDLHSELNLSSLELGDSALYFCASSPGQGYEQYFGPGTRLTVT.

In regard to this clone: This same CDR3 is encoded by further DNA sequences in the sample. The J gene is TRBJ1-1, the V gene TRBV9; tentative D call: TRBD1 (6 bases). The germline gives CDR1 SGDLS, CDR2 YYNGEE. Trimming took off 5 bases at V and 0 bases at J, with 8 bases between the two ends. CDR3 size: 13 residues. The CDR3 coding sequence is TGTGCCAGCAGTACAGGGTTGAACACTGAAGCTTTCTTT. Residues: CASSTGLNTEAFF. The full variable domain, with the rest looked up from reference TRBV9 and TRBJ1-1, is DSGVTQTPKHLITATGQRVTLRCSPRSGDLSVYWYQQSLDQGLQFLIQYYNGEERAKGNILERFSAQQFPDLHSELNLSSLELGDSALYFCASSTGLNTEAFFGQGTRLTVV.

This clone was detected only once. The same CDR3 also results from other DNA sequences found in this sample. The chain employs TRBV7-9 and TRBJ2-7, with a tentative D call TRBD1 (6 bases). The CDR3 has 12 residues. Germline V lookup: CDR1 SEHNR, CDR2 FQNEAQ (reference sequence). The V and J ends lost 4 bases and 4 bases respectively, with 8 bases between them. CDR3 nucleotide sequence: TGTGCCAGCAGCTCCAGGGGTTACGAGCAGTACTTC. This sequence encodes CASSSRGYEQYF.

The chain couples TRBV6-1 to TRBJ2-7; 8 bases align to TRBD1. With 4 bases clipped from V and 2 bases from J, the junction kept 7 bases outside the gene matches. CDR1 and CDR2 (germline): MNHNS, SASEGT. This CDR3 spans 15 amino acids. In DNA form, the CDR3 reads TGTGCCAGCAGTGTCCGGGACAGGACCACCTACGAGCAGTACTTC. Translated: CASSVRDRTTYEQYF.

The chain has TRBV30 and TRBJ2-3; D unresolved. CDR1 and CDR2 (germline): GTSNPN, SVGIG (reference sequence). The CDR3 is made up of 13 amino acids. Trimming shortened V by 0 bases and J by 4 bases, and 8 bases separated the two germline ends. This chain's CDR3 is CAWSVSTPDTQYF. Written as DNA, the CDR3 is TGTGCCTGGAGTGTAAGTACCCCAGATACGCAGTATTTT.

Points on this clone: The junction and the germline gene differ at one end; a read error may be behind it. The chain couples TRBV9 to TRBJ2-1; possibly TRBD2 for D (5 bases). Germline CDR1 and CDR2: SGDLS and YYNGEE. This CDR3 spans 13 amino acids. The CDR3, as DNA: TGTGCCAGCAGCGTATCGACTAACCCCTCGCTTGTCTTC. Its protein is CASSVSTNPSLVF. Complete variable domain (other parts from reference TRBV9 and TRBJ2-1): DSGVTQTPKHLITATGQRVTLRCSPRSGDLSVYWYQQSLDQGLQFLIQYYNGEERAKGNILERFSAQQFPDLHSELNLSSLELGDSALYFCASSVSTNPSLVFGPGTRLTVL.

The chain carries TRBV27 and TRBJ2-2, with 9 bases fitting TRBD2. Germline V gene sequence: CDR1 MNHEY, CDR2 SMNVEV (reference sequence). The junction had 4 bases not matched to a gene; V was cut back by 2 bases and J by 6 bases. The CDR3 is 15 amino acids. CDR3 protein: CASSLRREGPGELFF. CDR3 DNA sequence: TGTGCCAGCAGTTTAAGGCGGGAGGGCCCCGGGGAGCTGTTTTTT.

The V and J genes are TRBV14 and TRBJ2-1; the D is unclear. Germline loops: CDR1 SGHDN, CDR2 FVKESK. V was pared by 6 bases and J by 7 bases, with 10 bases between. The length of the CDR3 is 12 residues. The CDR3 nucleotides read TGTGCCAGCAGTCCCAGTTGGAATGAGCAGTTCTTC. Translating gives CASSPSWNEQFF.

CDR3 nucleotide sequence: TGTGCCAGCAGCCGGGTAGGGAGTAGTGAAAAACTGTTTTTT. Protein product: CASSRVGSSEKLFF. The chain employs TRBV25-1 and TRBJ1-4; D is unclear. V gave up 6 bases and J gave up 7 bases, with 15 bases separating them. This CDR3 comprises 14 residues. Germline loops: CDR1 MGHDK, CDR2 SYGVNS. Variable domain in full (rest from reference TRBV25-1 and TRBJ1-4): EADIYQTPRYLVIGTGKKITLECSQTMGHDKMYWYQQDPGMELHLIHYSYGVNSTEKGDLSSESTVSRIRTEHFPLTLESARPSHTSQYLCASSRVGSSEKLFFGSGTQLSVL.

J is TRBJ1-5 and V is TRBV14; D unclear. Per germline, CDR1 SGHDN and CDR2 FVKESK. V was trimmed by 1 base and J by 6 bases, leaving 4 bases between them. CDR3 size: 12 residues. The CDR3 sequence is CASSQAGQPQHF. CDR3 nucleotide sequence: TGTGCCAGCAGCCAAGCTGGTCAGCCCCAGCATTTT.